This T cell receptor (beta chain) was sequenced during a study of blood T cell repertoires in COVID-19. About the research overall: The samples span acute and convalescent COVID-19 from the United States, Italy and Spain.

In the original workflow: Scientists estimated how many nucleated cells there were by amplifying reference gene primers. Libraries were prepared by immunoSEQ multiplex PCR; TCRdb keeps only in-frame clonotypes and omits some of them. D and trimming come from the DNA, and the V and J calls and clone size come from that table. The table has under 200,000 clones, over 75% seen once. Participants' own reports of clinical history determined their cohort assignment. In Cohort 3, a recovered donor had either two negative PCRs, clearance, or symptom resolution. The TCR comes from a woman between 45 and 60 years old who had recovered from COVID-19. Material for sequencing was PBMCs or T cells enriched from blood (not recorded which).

The CDR3 here is CASSVGDRGNSPLHF. CDR3 DNA sequence: TGTGCCAGCAGCGTAGGCGACAGGGGGAATTCACCCCTCCACTTT. V is TRBV9 and J is TRBJ1-6; TRBD1 matches 9 bases. The CDR3 length is 15 residues. V shed 0 bases and J 7 bases; nucleotides not matched to a gene: 2. CDR1 and CDR2 from the germline V gene are SGDLS and YYNGEE.